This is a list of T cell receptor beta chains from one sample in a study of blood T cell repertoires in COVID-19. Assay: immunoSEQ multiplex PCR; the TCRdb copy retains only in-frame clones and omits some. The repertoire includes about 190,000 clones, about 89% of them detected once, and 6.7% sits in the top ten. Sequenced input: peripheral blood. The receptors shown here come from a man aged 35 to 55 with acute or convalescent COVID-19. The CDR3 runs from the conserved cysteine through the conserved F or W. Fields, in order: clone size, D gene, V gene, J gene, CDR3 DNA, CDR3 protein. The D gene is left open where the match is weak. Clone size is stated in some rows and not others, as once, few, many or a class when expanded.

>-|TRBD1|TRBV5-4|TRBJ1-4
TGTGCCAGCAGCTTGGGAGGGGGCGGTGAAAAACTGTTTTTT
CASSLGGGGEKLFF
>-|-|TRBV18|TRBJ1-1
TGTGCCAGCTCACCGGATTGGGAACGTAGCGGGGCTTTCTTT
CASSPDWERSGAFF
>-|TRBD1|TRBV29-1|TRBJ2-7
TGCAGCGTTGAATCCCCGGGACAGGGAAAGATAGAGCAGTACTTC
CSVESPGQGKIEQYF
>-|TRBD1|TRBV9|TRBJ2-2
TGTGCCAGCAGCGTAGGAGGGGGCGGGACCGGGGAGCTGTTTTTT
CASSVGGGGTGELFF
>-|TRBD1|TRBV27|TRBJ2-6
TGTGCCAGCAGAGATACACCGGGACAGGGGGCCAACGTCCTGACTTTC
CASRDTPGQGANVLTF
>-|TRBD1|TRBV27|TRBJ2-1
TGTGCCAGCAGTTTATACAGGGGAAATGAGCAGTTCTTC
CASSLYRGNEQFF
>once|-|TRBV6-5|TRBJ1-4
TGTGCCAGCAGAAAAACAGGGACAACTAATGAAAAACTGTTTTTT
CASRKTGTTNEKLFF
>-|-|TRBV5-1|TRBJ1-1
TGCGCCAGCAGTCCCGAACGGGGGAACACTGAAGCTTTCTTT
CASSPERGNTEAFF
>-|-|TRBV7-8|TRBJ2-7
TGTGCCAGCAGCTTAGTTGGGGGGTCCCTCGGGCAGTACTTC
CASSLVGGSLGQYF
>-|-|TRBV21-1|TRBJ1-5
TGTGCCAGCAGCCCAGGGTTTTTGGGCAATCAGCCCCAGCATTTT
CASSPGFLGNQPQHF
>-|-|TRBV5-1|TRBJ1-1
TGCGCCAGCACCCCCGGGGGGCATGGCACTGAAGCTTTCTTT
CASTPGGHGTEAFF
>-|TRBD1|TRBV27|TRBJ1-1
TGTGCCAGCAAACAACCGGGACAGGCTAAGAACACTGAAGCTTTCTTT
CASKQPGQAKNTEAFF
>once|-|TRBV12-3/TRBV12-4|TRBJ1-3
TGTGCCAGCAGTTTAACAGCTGGAAACACCATATATTTT
CASSLTAGNTIYF
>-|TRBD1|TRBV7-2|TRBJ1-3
TGTGCCAGCAGCTTAGAAACAGGGGGCTCTGGAAACACCATATATTTT
CASSLETGGSGNTIYF
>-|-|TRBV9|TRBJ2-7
TGTGCCAGCAGCGTAGGCGGTTTTGGGTACGAGCAGTACTTC
CASSVGGFGYEQYF
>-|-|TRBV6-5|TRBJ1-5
TGTGCCAGCAGTTCACCGCGGGGGGCGAGGAATCAGCCCCAGCATTTT
CASSSPRGARNQPQHF
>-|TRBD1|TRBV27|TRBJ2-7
TGTGCCAGCAGTTTCTACAGGGGACACTCCTACGAGCAGTACTTC
CASSFYRGHSYEQYF
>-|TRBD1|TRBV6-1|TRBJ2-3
TGTGCCAGCAGTGAATGGGGACAGGGTTGGGCAGATACGCAGTATTTT
CASSEWGQGWADTQYF
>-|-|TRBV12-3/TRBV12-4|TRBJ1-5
TGTGCCAGCGGGCAGGGTAACAATCAGCCCCAGCATTTT
CASGQGNNQPQHF
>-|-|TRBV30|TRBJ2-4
TGTGCCTGGAGTGTTGGGAGATCAAACATTCAGTACTTC
CAWSVGRSNIQYF
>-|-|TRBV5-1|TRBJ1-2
TGCGCCAGCAGCTTGGGGGCCGGAGGGGATCTTAGCGGCTACACCTTC
CASSLGAGGDLSGYTF